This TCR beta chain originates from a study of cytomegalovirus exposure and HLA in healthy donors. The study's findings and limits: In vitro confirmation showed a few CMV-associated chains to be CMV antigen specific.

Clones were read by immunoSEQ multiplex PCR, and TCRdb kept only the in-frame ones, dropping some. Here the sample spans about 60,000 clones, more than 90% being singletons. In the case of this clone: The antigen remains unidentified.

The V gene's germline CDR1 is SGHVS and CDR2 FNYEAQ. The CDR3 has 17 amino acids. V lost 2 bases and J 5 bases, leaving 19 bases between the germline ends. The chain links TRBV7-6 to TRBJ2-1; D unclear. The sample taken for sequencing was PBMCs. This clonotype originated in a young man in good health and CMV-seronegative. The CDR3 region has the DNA TGTGCCAGCAGCTTATCTTTTACGCGGCAGAAAAACAATGAGCAGTTCTTC. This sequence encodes CASSLSFTRQKNNEQFF.